These 23 T cell receptor beta chains originate from one sample sequenced in a study of cytomegalovirus exposure and HLA in healthy donors. The primer mix had 60 Vbeta and 13 Jbeta primers. TCRdb keeps only in-frame clones here, not all; method: immunoSEQ multiplex PCR. The repertoire holds around 93,000 clones, with 70% to 85% as singletons. Source material: PBMCs. The receptors shown here come from a man aged 50 to 60 in good health and CMV-seronegative.

CDR3 loop: CASSYLGGAEGYTF. Here the CDR3 DNA reads TGTGCCAGCAGTTACCTGGGGGGGGCTGAGGGCTACACCTTC. V is TRBV6-5 and J is TRBJ1-2; a weak D match, TRBD1 (6 bases). This CDR3 is 14 amino acids long. The germline gives CDR1 MNHEY, CDR2 SVGAGI. The V and J ends lost 2 bases and 8 bases respectively, with 15 bases between them.

This clone was detected only a few times. This rearrangement joins TRBV5-1 to TRBJ2-5, with 14 bases matching TRBD2. Losses at the gene ends were 0 bases for V and 11 bases for J; bases not matched to a gene: 9. Germline loops: CDR1 SGHRS, CDR2 YFSETQ. This CDR3 region has 16 residues. Written as DNA, the CDR3 is TGCGCCAGCAGCTTGGAGACTAGCGGGAGGGAATTTAAGCAGTACTTC. This codes for CASSLETSGREFKQYF.

The chain is built from TRBV19 and TRBJ1-3, with 11 bases matching TRBD1. Looked up from germline, CDR1 is LNHDA and CDR2 is SQIVND (reference sequence). This CDR3 is built from 15 residues. V was clipped by 7 bases and J by 4 bases; unmatched bases: 6. The CDR3 coding sequence is TGTGCCAGTACCCTCCGGGACAGGGGGGGAAACACCATATATTTT. Amino acids: CASTLRDRGGNTIYF.

This chain uses TRBV30 with TRBJ1-5; 10 nucleotides match TRBD1. Germline trimming cut 0 bases from V and 4 bases from J; bases unmatched to any gene: 6. The CDR3 length is 16 residues. The germline V gene has CDR1 GTSNPN and CDR2 SVGIG (reference sequence). The chain's CDR3 is CAWSVGGTGENQPQHF. CDR3 DNA: TGTGCCTGGAGTGTAGGGGGGACAGGGGAGAATCAGCCCCAGCATTTT.

The chain employs TRBV28 and TRBJ2-7, with a weak D call TRBD2 (5 bases). Trimming removed 11 bases at V and 0 bases at J, with 14 bases between. The CDR3 extends over 13 amino acids. In germline, CDR1 is MDHEN, CDR2 SYDVKM. DNA of the CDR3: TGTGCCTCCTCGTCGGGGAGCTCCTACGAGCAGTACTTC. Translation: CASSSGSSYEQYF.

V gene TRBV28 combines with J gene TRBJ2-6; no clear D gene. From germline, CDR1 is MDHEN and CDR2 SYDVKM. V shed 8 bases and J shed 0 bases, with 8 bases lying between them. The CDR3 length is 14 residues. The CDR3 DNA follows: TGTGCCAGCGCACCCAGCTCTGGGGCCAACGTCCTGACTTTC. Protein product: CASAPSSGANVLTF.

This chain connects TRBV10-3 to TRBJ1-1; maybe TRBD1 (6 bases). The CDR3 runs to 15 residues. Trimming cost V 4 bases and J 6 bases, with 18 bases left between them. The germline CDR1 and CDR2 sequences are ENHRY and SYGVKD. The CDR3 loop is CAISASSTGIPEAFF. The CDR3 bases are TGTGCCATCAGTGCCAGTTCTACAGGGATCCCTGAAGCTTTCTTT.

V and J are TRBV10-2 and TRBJ2-7; TRBD2 aligns across 10 bases. V shed 6 bases, J shed 6 bases, and the junction held 11 bases outside the gene matches. Germline V gives CDR1 WSHSY, CDR2 SAAADI. The CDR3 is made up of 15 amino acids. In DNA, the CDR3 is TGCGCCAGCAGAGCATCACTAGCGGGATCGGGCGAGCAGTACTTC. Its protein is CASRASLAGSGEQYF.

CDR3 sequence: CASEQGPYYNEQFF. The DNA of the CDR3 is TGTGCCAGTGAACAGGGTCCTTACTACAATGAGCAGTTCTTC. The chain recombines TRBV19 with TRBJ2-1, with D possibly being TRBD1 (6 bases). This CDR3 has 14 amino acids. V was clipped by 8 bases and J by 3 bases, with 14 bases between them. Germline CDR1 is LNHDA and CDR2 is SQIVND (reference sequence).

This clone was picked up one time. The chain uses TRBV15 and TRBJ1-2, with TRBD1 matching over 10 bases. CDR3 size: 15 residues. Germline V gene data show CDR1 as LNHNV and CDR2 as YYDKDF (reference sequence). V was pared by 5 bases and J by 7 bases, with 10 bases of the junction left unmatched. The CDR3 DNA reads TGTGCCACCAGCGCCGAGACAGGGGGCGCGGGTGGCTACACCTTC. Translated, it gives CATSAETGGAGGYTF.

This clone was observed a single time. The rearrangement links TRBV5-8 to TRBJ2-3, with a possible D match to TRBD1 (5 bases). Germline CDR1 is SGHTS and CDR2 is YDEGEE. CDR3 size: 16 residues. Trimming took off 2 bases at V and 0 bases at J, with 13 bases between the two ends. CDR3 sequence (DNA): TGTGCCAGCAGCTTTACAGGAGCCTTTAGCACAGATACGCAGTATTTT. Its protein product is CASSFTGAFSTDTQYF.

This clone has only one observation. This rearrangement joins TRBV29-1 to TRBJ2-2, with D perhaps matching TRBD1 (5 bases). Germline loops: CDR1 SQVTM, CDR2 ANQGSEA. V lost 6 bases and J lost 1, with 9 bases in between. The CDR3 has 13 amino acids. The CDR3 region has the DNA TGCAGCGTAGACAGAGAGAACACCGGGGAGCTGTTTTTT. It yields the protein CSVDRENTGELFF.

The chain carries TRBV5-4 and TRBJ2-1; TRBD2 aligns across 9 bases. The CDR3 runs 17 residues. Germline CDR1 SGHNT, CDR2 YYREEE (reference sequence). With 0 bases clipped from V and 7 bases from J, the junction kept 11 bases outside the gene matches. CDR3 sequence (DNA): TGTGCCAGCAGCTTGGCCAAGGATAGCGGGAGTCTGAATGAGCAGTTCTTC. Protein product: CASSLAKDSGSLNEQFF.

This clone has more than one count but fewer than ten. The chain has TRBV4-1 and TRBJ2-7, with a possible D match to TRBD1 (5 bases). Trimming shortened V by 4 bases and J by 5 bases, and 18 bases separated the two germline ends. Germline CDR1 reads MGHRA; CDR2 reads YSYEKL. The CDR3 has 15 residues. In DNA form, the CDR3 reads TGCGCCAGCAGCCCTACAGGAACTGGAAGGGACGAGCAGTACTTC. It codes for CASSPTGTGRDEQYF.

The CDR3 loop reads CASHPGQGAAYEQYF. DNA of the CDR3: TGCGCCAGCCACCCGGGACAGGGGGCGGCCTACGAGCAGTACTTC. The chain has TRBV5-1 and TRBJ2-7, with 12 bases identical to TRBD1. Trimming removed 7 bases from V and 2 bases from J; junction bases left unmatched: 7. Germline V gives CDR1 SGHRS, CDR2 YFSETQ. This CDR3 comprises 15 residues.

In DNA, the CDR3 is TGTGCCACTGGGACTAGCGGAGGCTACGAGCAGTACTTC. This codes for CATGTSGGYEQYF. The gene calls are TRBV6-5 and TRBJ2-7; 11 bases fit TRBD2. Germline CDR1 reads MNHEY; CDR2 reads SVGAGI. Losses at the gene ends were 10 bases for V and 3 bases for J; bases not matched to a gene: 5. There are 13 residues in the CDR3.

This clone occurred once. The V and J genes are TRBV4-1 and TRBJ2-5; 14 bases are a match to TRBD2. This CDR3 spans 15 amino acids. CDR1 and CDR2 (germline): MGHRA, YSYEKL. V lost 0 bases to trimming and J lost 12 bases; unmatched junction nucleotides: 6. The CDR3 nucleotides are TGCGCCAGCAGCCAAGAAAAGACTAGCGGGAGGGTTGAGTACTTC. This encodes CASSQEKTSGRVEYF.

The chain combines TRBV7-8 with TRBJ1-5; D perhaps matches TRBD1 (5 bases). Germline CDR1 and CDR2: SGHVS and FQNEAQ. The CDR3 extends over 15 amino acids. Between the trimmed V and J ends, which lost 3 bases and 0 bases, there was a span of 9 bases. The CDR3 is CASSLTVHSNQPQHF. CDR3 in DNA: TGTGCCAGCAGCTTGACAGTCCATAGCAATCAGCCCCAGCATTTT. Full variable domain (rest looked up from reference TRBV7-8 and TRBJ1-5): GAGVSQSPRYKVAKRGQDVALRCDPISGHVSLFWYQQALGQGPEFLTYFQNEAQLDKSGLPSDRFFAERPEGSVSTLKIQRTQQEDSAVYLCASSLTVHSNQPQHFGDGTRLSIL.

V and J are TRBV6-4 and TRBJ1-2, with 8 bases fitting TRBD1. J was trimmed by 5 bases and V by 7 bases; bases with no gene match: 12. This CDR3 is built from 15 residues. Per germline, CDR1 MRHNA and CDR2 SNTAGT. CDR3 in DNA: TGTGCCAGCACCCTAACCTCCGGGACAGGATATGGCTACACCTTC. It specifies CASTLTSGTGYGYTF.

The V call is TRBV2, the J call TRBJ2-4; D may be TRBD2 (5 bases). The V gene's germline CDR1 is SNHLY and CDR2 FYNNEI. The V end lost 1 base, the J end lost 6 bases, and 10 bases lay between the germline ends. This CDR3 region has 14 residues. DNA of the CDR3: TGTGCCAGCAGTGAAGGGAGGACTCCAAACATTCAGTACTTC. This sequence encodes CASSEGRTPNIQYF.

V and J are TRBV18 and TRBJ2-7; D is uncertain. The germline gives CDR1 KGHSH, CDR2 LQKENI. The CDR3 loop spans 14 amino acids. V lost 2 bases, J lost 3 bases, and 11 bases lay in between. The CDR3 DNA sequence: TGTGCCAGCTCACCAAGAGAATTCAACTACGAGCAGTACTTC. Its translation is CASSPREFNYEQYF.

The rearrangement uses TRBV18 and TRBJ2-3; D perhaps matches TRBD2 (5 bases). The CDR3 is 17 residues long. Trimming cost V 3 bases and J 0 bases, with 16 bases left between them. Germline assignment: CDR1 KGHSH and CDR2 LQKENI. The CDR3 sequence: CASSPGRGLLSTDTQYF. As DNA, the CDR3 is TGTGCCAGCTCACCTGGTCGGGGATTACTGAGCACAGATACGCAGTATTTT.

V gene TRBV7-8 combines with J gene TRBJ1-4, with a weak D call TRBD1 (6 bases). V lost 1 base, J lost 5 bases, and 20 bases lay in between. Germline CDR1 reads SGHVS; CDR2 reads FQNEAQ. The CDR3 is 18 amino acids. This chain's CDR3 is CASSLGSGGFFLNEKLFF. The CDR3 DNA reads TGTGCCAGCAGCTTAGGATCGGGGGGCTTTTTTCTAAATGAAAAACTGTTTTTT.